This TCR beta chain was recovered during a study of blood T cells in healthy people across ages. A word on this clonotype: Germline and junction disagree at one end, which may indicate a read error.

A sample-barcoded 5' primer and a J-beta primer mix were used in a second PCR of about 7 to 12 cycles. Every cDNA molecule carried a tag from a template-switch adaptor bearing 12 random nucleotides. TCRdb fed the 5' RACE reads into MiXCR, producing one record per CDR3 protein. The sample carries hundreds of thousands of distinct CDR3 sequences, under 30% recorded once. The CDR3 runs 16 residues. CDR1 MGHRA and CDR2 YSYEKL come from the germline V gene. The clonotype was recovered from a woman of 80 years or more in good health. Sequenced: blood. The chain carries TRBV4-1 and TRBJ2-1, with D possibly matching TRBD2 (6 bases). CDR3: CTSSQELGRDYNEQFF. DNA for the CDR3: TGCACCAGCAGCCAAGAACTCGGGCGGGATTACAATGAGCAGTTCTTC.